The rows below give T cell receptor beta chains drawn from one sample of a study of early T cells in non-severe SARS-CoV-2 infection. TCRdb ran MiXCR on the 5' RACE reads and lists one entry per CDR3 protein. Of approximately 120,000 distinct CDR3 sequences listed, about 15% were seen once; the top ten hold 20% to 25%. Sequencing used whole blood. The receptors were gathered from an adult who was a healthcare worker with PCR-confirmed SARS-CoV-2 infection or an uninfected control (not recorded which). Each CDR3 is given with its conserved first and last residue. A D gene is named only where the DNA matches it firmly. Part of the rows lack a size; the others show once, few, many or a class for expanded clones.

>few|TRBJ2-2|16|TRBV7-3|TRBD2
TGTGCCAGCAGCTCCACTAGCGGGGTGAACACCGGGGAGCTGTTTTTT
CASSSTSGVNTGELFF
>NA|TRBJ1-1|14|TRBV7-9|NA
TGTGCCAGCAGCCCCATGTGGGAGGGGGCTGAAGCTTTCTTT
CASSPMWEGAEAFF
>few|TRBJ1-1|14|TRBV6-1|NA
TGTGCCAGCAGTGAGACCCGGGGAAGCACTGAAGCTTTCTTT
CASSETRGSTEAFF
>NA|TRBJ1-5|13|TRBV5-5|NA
TGTGCCAGCAGCTCTTACAGTGATCAGCCCCAGCATTTT
CASSSYSDQPQHF
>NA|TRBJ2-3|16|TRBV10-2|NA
TGCGCCAGCAGTGAGTCCACGTGGGCTAGCACAGATACGCAGTATTTT
CASSESTWASTDTQYF
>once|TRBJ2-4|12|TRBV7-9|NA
TGTGCCAGCAACCGGGACGGGAACATTCAGTACTTC
CASNRDGNIQYF
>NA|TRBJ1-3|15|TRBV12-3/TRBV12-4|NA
TGTGCCAGCAGTTTAGGGCGATCCGCTGGAAACACCATATATTTT
CASSLGRSAGNTIYF
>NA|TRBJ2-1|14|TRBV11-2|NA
TGTGCCAGCAGCTTAGTCGGATTCTACAATGAGCAGTTCTTC
CASSLVGFYNEQFF
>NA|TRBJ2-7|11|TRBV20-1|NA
TGCAGTGCTAGAAGTGGTGGCGAGCAGTACTTC
CSARSGGEQYF
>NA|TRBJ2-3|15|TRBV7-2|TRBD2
TGTGCCAGCAGCTCCTTACTAGCGCTCACAGACACGCAGTATTTT
CASSSLLALTDTQYF
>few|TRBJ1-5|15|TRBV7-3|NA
TGTGCCAGCAGCGAACGGGACATTAGCAATCAGCCCCAGCATTTT
CASSERDISNQPQHF
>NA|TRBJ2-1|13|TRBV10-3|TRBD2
TGTGCCATCAGTGAGACTAGCGGGGGTGAGCAGTTCTTC
CAISETSGGEQFF
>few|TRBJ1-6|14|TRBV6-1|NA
TGTGCCAGCAGCCCGACAGGCTATGGGGAGGCCCTCCACTTT
CASSPTGYGEALHF
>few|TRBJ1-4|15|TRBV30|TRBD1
TGTGCCTGGAGTGCAGCCGGGACAGGGGGTGAAAAACTGTTTTTT
CAWSAAGTGGEKLFF
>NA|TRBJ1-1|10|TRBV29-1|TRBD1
TGCAGCGTGGGGACAGGGGGAGCTTTCTTT
CSVGTGGAFF
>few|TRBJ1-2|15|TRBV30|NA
TGTGCCTGGAGCGCGACGACAGGCGTTAACTATGGCTACACCTTC
CAWSATTGVNYGYTF
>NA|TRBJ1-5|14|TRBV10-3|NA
TGTGCCGTGGGGGACGGTTTTAGCAATCAGCCCCAGCATTTT
CAVGDGFSNQPQHF
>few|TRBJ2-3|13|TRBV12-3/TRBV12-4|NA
TGTGCCAGCAGTTCAGGGAGCACAGATACGCAGTATTTT
CASSSGSTDTQYF
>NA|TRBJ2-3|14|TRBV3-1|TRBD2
TGTGCCAGCACGCCGGGGGGACCCGCAGATACGCAGTATTTT
CASTPGGPADTQYF